The clone carrying this T cell receptor beta chain was seen more than once but under ten times. Its antigen is not known. Using immunoSEQ multiplex PCR, the repertoire was profiled, and TCRdb retains in-frame clones only, with some absent. The sample includes thousands of clones, approximately 75% seen only once; the top ten take approximately 9%. The V gene lost 3 bases and the J gene lost 2 bases, with 8 bases spanning the gap. Germline V gene data show CDR1 as KGHSH and CDR2 as LQKENI. The CDR3 contains 13 residues. These data belong to a study of early stage breast cancer tumors. For the study at large: ER+/PR+/HER2- status applied to about 70% of the 16 invasive breast tumors.

Study observations and caveats: In most of the 16 patients, blood comparison separated tumor from normal breast.

V and J are TRBV18 and TRBJ2-7; D is unclear. The sequence derives from a person in their sixties or seventies with breast cancer. Sequenced material: normal breast tissue next to the tumor. This CDR3 reads CASSPTATYEQYF. The CDR3 DNA is TGTGCCAGCTCACCCACAGCTACCTACGAGCAGTACTTC.